One sample yielded the 10 T cell receptor beta chains listed below, sequenced in a study of breast tumors, draining lymph nodes, adjacent tissues. Samples came from axillary lymph nodes draining the breast cancer. TCRdb redid the calling of the multiplex PCR reads with MiXCR, one entry per CDR3 protein. The sample includes approximately 140,000 distinct CDR3 sequences, 32% of them seen just once. Material for sequencing was axillary lymph node tissue. Every receptor here comes from a female donor with breast cancer. Some clones in this sample may be carry-over from other donors' samples.

In its sample, this clonotype was seen many times. CDR3 protein: CASSYSEGNQETQYF. The CDR3 region has the DNA TGTGCCAGCAGTTACTCCGAGGGGAACCAAGAGACCCAGTACTTC. This sequence joins TRBV6-2 or TRBV6-3 and TRBJ2-5; D possibly matches TRBD1 or TRBD2 (5 bases each). The V gene's germline CDR1 is MNHEY and CDR2 SVGEGT. The length of the CDR3 is 15 residues. V dropped 0 bases and J dropped 0 bases, with 8 bases sitting between them.

The chain employs TRBV5-6 and TRBJ2-5, with 7 bases that match TRBD1. Per the germline V gene, CDR1 is SGHDT and CDR2 is YYEEEE. V trimming: 3 bases; J trimming: 0 bases; junction bases outside the gene matches: 2. The CDR3 length is 14 residues. CDR3 residues: CASSWGTDQETQYF. For the CDR3, the DNA is TGTGCCAGCAGCTGGGGGACAGACCAAGAGACCCAGTACTTC.

Many counts were recorded for this clonotype. The V and J genes are TRBV20-1 and TRBJ2-1, with D perhaps matching TRBD2 (5 bases). V lost 0 bases and J 4 bases, leaving 10 bases between the germline ends. Germline V gives CDR1 DFQATT, CDR2 SNEGSKA (reference sequence). This CDR3 is built from 14 residues. In nucleotides, the CDR3 is TGCAGTGCTAGAGAGGTCGGGGATTACAATGAGCAGTTCTTC. Translation: CSAREVGDYNEQFF.

For the CDR3, the DNA is TGCGCCAGCAGCTCCGCCCCGGGCTACAATGAGTGGTTCTTC. It translates to CASSSAPGYNEWFF. The genes are TRBV5-1 and TRBJ2-1; D uncertain. The CDR3 sequence is 14 residues long. Germline V gives CDR1 SGHRS, CDR2 YFSETQ. Trimming stripped 3 bases from V and 15 bases from J, with 22 bases between.

This sequence joins TRBV7-2 and TRBJ2-3, with D unresolved. CDR3 length equals 14 residues. CDR1 and CDR2 (germline): SGHTA, FQGNSA. Trimming removed 2 bases from V and 11 bases from J, with 17 bases in between. DNA for the CDR3: TGTGCCAGCAGCTTATATCATGGGTTCAATGAGCAGTATTTT. It encodes CASSLYHGFNEQYF.

This clonotype was observed many times. The chain employs TRBV19 and TRBJ1-6; perhaps TRBD1 as D (5 bases). The CDR3 is 17 residues long. V gave up 4 bases and J gave up 9 bases, with 22 bases separating them. CDR1 LNHDA and CDR2 SQIVND come from the germline V gene (reference sequence). This chain's CDR3 is CASSNKRTSGGGSPLHF. In nucleotides, the CDR3 is TGTGCCAGTAGTAACAAAAGGACATCCGGCGGGGGTTCACCCCTCCACTTT.

This clonotype appeared many times. The genes are TRBV20-1 and TRBJ2-1, with 8 bases matching TRBD2. The germline gives CDR1 DFQATT, CDR2 SNEGSKA (reference sequence). V lost 8 bases and J lost 1; bases outside the gene matches: 7. This CDR3 contains 14 residues. CDR3 coding DNA: TGCAGTTTCATACTAGCGGAATCCTACAATGAGCAGTTCTTC. Translated, it gives CSFILAESYNEQFF.

This clonotype was seen more than once but under ten times. Just one base apart from a much larger clone, this may be a read error. The chain has TRBV11-2 and TRBJ2-1; D perhaps matches TRBD2 (5 bases). Germline CDR1 SGHAT, CDR2 FQNNGV. The CDR3 loop spans 16 amino acids. V gave up 5 bases and J gave up 6 bases, with 20 bases separating them. The CDR3 nucleotides read TGTGCCAGCAGCCCCACTCGGGGTACCCGGGGCAATGAGCAGTTCTTC. Its translation is CASSPTRGTRGNEQFF.

This clonotype occurred many times. The CDR3 loop reads CATRDRPDETDTQYF. DNA for the CDR3: TGCGCCACACGGGACAGGCCGGATGAAACAGATACGCAGTATTTT. The rearrangement uses TRBV5-1 and TRBJ2-3; 8 bases map to TRBD1. CDR1 and CDR2 (germline): SGHRS, YFSETQ. Trimming removed 9 bases from V and 3 bases from J; junction bases left unmatched: 12. The CDR3 is 15 residues long.

The table lists this clonotype with many counts. The chain is built from TRBV15 and TRBJ2-7; 8 positions agree with TRBD1. Germline assignment: CDR1 LNHNV and CDR2 YYDKDF (reference sequence). This CDR3 contains 15 residues. Germline trimming cut 3 bases from V and 7 bases from J; bases unmatched to any gene: 11. CDR3 bases: TGTGCCACCAGCAGTTGGCAGGGGGCATGGGGGGAGCAGTACTTC. This encodes CATSSWQGAWGEQYF. The full variable domain, rest sourced from reference TRBV15 and TRBJ2-7, is DAMVIQNPRYQVTQFGKPVTLSCSQTLNHNVMYWYQQKSSQAPKLLFHYYDKDFNNEADTPDNFQSRRPNTSFCFLDIRSPGLGDTAMYLCATSSWQGAWGEQYFGPGTRLTVT.